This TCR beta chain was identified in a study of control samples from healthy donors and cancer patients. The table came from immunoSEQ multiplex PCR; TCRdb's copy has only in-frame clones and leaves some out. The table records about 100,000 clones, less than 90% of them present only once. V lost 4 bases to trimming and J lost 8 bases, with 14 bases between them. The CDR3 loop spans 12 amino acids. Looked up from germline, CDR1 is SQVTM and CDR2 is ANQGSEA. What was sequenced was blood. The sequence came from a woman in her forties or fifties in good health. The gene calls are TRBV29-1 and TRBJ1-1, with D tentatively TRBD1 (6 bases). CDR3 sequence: CSVGGAGAEAFF. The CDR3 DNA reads TGCAGCGTTGGGGGGGCAGGGGCGGAAGCTTTCTTT.